A selection of T cell receptor beta chains follows, all from one sample in a study of T cells after yellow fever vaccination. TCRdb analysed the 5' RACE reads with MiXCR anew, one entry per CDR3 protein. The profile shows roughly 250,000 distinct CDR3 sequences, 13% of them singletons. Source: CD4+ T cells sorted from PBMCs, taken 45 days after the yellow fever booster vaccination. Receptor source: a man aged 25 to 40 who received the YFV17D yellow fever vaccine. Both conserved end residues are part of each CDR3. D genes are given only for firm matches. Size is stated for part of the rows, as once, few or many counts, or as a class when the clone is expanded.

size,J,V,D,CDR3,DNA
few,TRBJ2-4,TRBV11-3,.,CASSWDAKNIQYF,TGTGCCAGCTCTTGGGATGCCAAAAACATTCAGTACTTC
few,TRBJ2-5,TRBV10-3,TRBD1,CAISESVGQPETQYF,TGTGCCATCAGTGAGTCGGTGGGACAGCCGGAGACCCAGTACTTC
.,TRBJ2-3,TRBV6-4,.,CASSEELLDTQYF,TGTGCCAGCAGTGAAGAGCTGTTAGATACGCAGTATTTT
.,TRBJ1-1,TRBV3-1,.,CASSQVALGTEAFF,TGTGCCAGCAGCCAAGTAGCCTTGGGCACTGAAGCTTTCTTT
few,TRBJ2-2,TRBV28,.,CASSSHKAGELFF,TGTGCCAGCAGTTCCCACAAGGCCGGGGAGCTGTTTTTT
few,TRBJ2-3,TRBV6-2/TRBV6-3,TRBD2,CASSTGTNTDTQYF,TGTGCCAGCAGTACCGGGACTAACACAGATACGCAGTATTTT
.,TRBJ2-7,TRBV7-7,TRBD2,CASRTTTSFFSEQYF,TGTGCCAGCAGGACTACGACTAGCTTCTTTTCGGAGCAGTACTTC
.,TRBJ2-1,TRBV20-1,.,CSAPGVAVEQFF,TGCAGTGCTCCCGGGGTAGCAGTTGAGCAGTTCTTC
.,TRBJ2-1,TRBV10-3,.,CAISADREPYNEQFF,TGTGCCATCAGTGCGGACAGAGAACCCTACAATGAGCAGTTCTTC
.,TRBJ2-2,TRBV12-3/TRBV12-4,.,CASSLTTTGELFF,TGTGCCAGCAGTTTGACCACCACCGGGGAGCTGTTTTTT
.,TRBJ1-1,TRBV7-9,.,CASSWGRGEAFF,TGTGCCAGCAGCTGGGGCAGGGGTGAAGCTTTCTTT
many,TRBJ2-3,TRBV29-1,TRBD1,CSGDRGGTDTQYF,TGCAGCGGGGACAGGGGTGGCACAGATACGCAGTATTTT